The clone carrying this T cell receptor beta chain appeared a few times. This entry belongs to a study of shared clonotypes between healthy human individuals. Several immunoSEQ 96-well plates shared each subset's DNA, each plate a replicate. Generated by immunoSEQ multiplex PCR, the TCRdb table keeps only in-frame clones and is missing some. The sample yields about 480,000 clones, 75% to 80% seen once. V was shortened by 3 bases and J by 8 bases, with 19 bases between the two germline ends. The CDR3 sequence is 15 residues long. Germline V CDR1 and CDR2: SGDLS, YYNGEE. The sequencing input was PBMCs. The clonotype was recovered from a woman in her thirties or forties in good health. Some clones in this sample may be carry-over from other donors' samples. V usage is TRBV9 and J usage is TRBJ2-3; no clear D gene. The CDR3 reads CASSATGHTTGTQYF. CDR3 nucleotides: TGTGCCAGCAGCGCCACGGGCCATACGACGGGTACGCAGTATTTT.